The 15 T cell receptor beta chains below were found in one sample sequenced in a study of blood T cell repertoires in COVID-19. Generated by immunoSEQ multiplex PCR, the TCRdb table keeps only in-frame clones and is missing some. The table shows approximately 170,000 clones, with 86% occurring only once. The specimen sequenced was peripheral blood. These receptors were collected from a man aged 50-60 years with active or convalescent COVID-19.

The chain uses TRBV3-1 (or the pseudogene TRBV3-2) and TRBJ2-7; tentatively, D is TRBD1 (6 bases). V was trimmed by 0 bases and J by 1 base, leaving 10 bases between them. The CDR3 has 15 residues. CDR1 and CDR2 (germline): LGHDT, YNNKEL (reference sequence). In DNA, the CDR3 is TGTGCCAGCAGCCAAGAAGGGACAAGTTCCTACGAGCAGTACTTC. It codes for CASSQEGTSSYEQYF.

This chain joins TRBV25-1 and TRBJ2-3; 8 bases map to TRBD2. Germline V lookup: CDR1 MGHDK, CDR2 SYGVNS. The CDR3 loop spans 15 amino acids. The V segment lost 7 bases and the J segment 3 bases; nucleotides outside the gene matches: 9. In DNA, the CDR3 is TGTGCCAGCACATCGAGCGGGAGAGTGACAGATACGCAGTATTTT. Residues: CASTSSGRVTDTQYF. The variable domain in full, with the rest retrieved from reference TRBV25-1 and TRBJ2-3, is EADIYQTPRYLVIGTGKKITLECSQTMGHDKMYWYQQDPGMELHLIHYSYGVNSTEKGDLSSESTVSRIRTEHFPLTLESARPSHTSQYLCASTSSGRVTDTQYFGPGTRLTVL.

J is TRBJ2-1 and V is TRBV5-1; D is unresolved. V lost 3 bases to trimming and J lost 8 bases, with 15 bases between them. CDR1 and CDR2 (germline): SGHRS, YFSETQ. The length of the CDR3 is 14 residues. The CDR3 DNA sequence: TGCGCCAGCAGCTCCTGGCGGCCAGAGGATGAGCAGTTCTTC. It is translated as CASSSWRPEDEQFF. Full variable domain (missing parts from reference TRBV5-1 and TRBJ2-1): KAGVTQTPRYLIKTRGQQVTLSCSPISGHRSVSWYQQTPGQGLQFLFEYFSETQRNKGNFPGRFSGRQFSNSRSEMNVSTLELGDSALYLCASSSWRPEDEQFFGPGTRLTVL.

The rearrangement joins TRBV27 to TRBJ1-5, with D hard to call. V lost 6 bases and J 2 bases, leaving 23 bases between the germline ends. The CDR3 extends over 18 amino acids. CDR1 and CDR2 from the germline V gene are MNHEY and SMNVEV (reference sequence). CDR3 nucleotides: TGTGCCAGCAGCGCCGGATCTAAGAGGCCGATTGGCAATCAGCCCCAGCATTTT. Protein product: CASSAGSKRPIGNQPQHF.

The chain has TRBV4-1 and TRBJ2-1; 8 bases fit TRBD2. The CDR3 contains 14 residues. In germline, CDR1 is MGHRA, CDR2 YSYEKL. Trimming took 3 bases from V and 5 from J; bases not matched to a gene: 3. The CDR3 is CASSHLAGHNEQFF. CDR3 nucleotides: TGCGCCAGCAGCCATCTAGCGGGCCACAATGAGCAGTTCTTC.

V and J are TRBV7-2 and TRBJ1-2, with D maybe TRBD1 (6 bases). V was shortened by 4 bases and J by 5 bases, with 8 bases between the two germline ends. This CDR3 has 12 residues. CDR1 is SGHTA and CDR2 is FQGNSA in the germline V gene. CDR3 residues: CASSSTGYGYTF. The CDR3 DNA is TGTGCCAGCAGCTCGACAGGATATGGCTACACCTTC.

The V and J genes are TRBV28 and TRBJ2-7, with TRBD2 identical over 13 bases. The CDR3 is 15 amino acids. Germline CDR1 MDHEN, CDR2 SYDVKM. The V and J ends lost 4 bases and 3 bases, in that order; junction bases with no gene match: 3. CDR3 in DNA: TGTGCCAGCAGTTCTTGGACTAGCGGGAGCTACGAGCAGTACTTC. As protein: CASSSWTSGSYEQYF.

The V and J genes are TRBV18 and TRBJ1-4; tentative D call: TRBD1 (5 bases). This CDR3 has 14 amino acids. CDR1 is KGHSH, CDR2 LQKENI, per germline. Between the trimmed V and J ends, which lost 3 bases and 4 bases, there was a span of 9 bases. CDR3 loop: CASSPGLSNEKLFF. CDR3 DNA: TGTGCCAGCTCACCGGGACTCAGTAATGAAAAACTGTTTTTT.

V and J are TRBV11-2 and TRBJ2-5; 11 bases agree with TRBD2. Germline-derived CDR1 and CDR2 are SGHAT and FQNNGV. This CDR3 region has 15 residues. With 8 bases clipped from V and 5 bases from J, the junction kept 10 bases outside the gene matches. CDR3 DNA sequence: TGTGCCAGCGGAGGGACTAGCGGAGGGGGGGAGACCCAGTACTTC. This codes for CASGGTSGGGETQYF. Using reference TRBV11-2 and TRBJ2-5 for the parts outside the CDR3, the full variable domain is EAGVAQSPRYKIIEKRQSVAFWCNPISGHATLYWYQQILGQGPKLLIQFQNNGVVDDSQLPKDRFSAERLKGVDSTLKIQPAKLEDSAVYLCASGGTSGGGETQYFGPGTRLLVL.

The genes are TRBV5-1 and TRBJ2-3, with 7 bases that match TRBD2. CDR1 is SGHRS, CDR2 YFSETQ, per germline. The CDR3 is 16 amino acids. With 2 bases clipped from V and 0 bases from J, the junction kept 6 bases outside the gene matches. CDR3 DNA sequence: TGCGCCAGCAGCTTTGCCAGCGGGAAAAGCACAGATACGCAGTATTTT. Translation: CASSFASGKSTDTQYF.

This chain links TRBV6-5 with TRBJ2-5; 13 bases fit TRBD2. Germline CDR1 is MNHEY and CDR2 is SVGAGI. This CDR3 spans 15 amino acids. V shed 3 bases and J 3 bases; nucleotides not matched to a gene: 1. CDR3: CASSYGTSGEETQYF. The CDR3 DNA follows: TGTGCCAGCAGTTATGGGACTAGCGGGGAAGAGACCCAGTACTTC.

The V and J genes are TRBV12-1 and TRBJ1-1; TRBD1 is the table's D call and was not checked against the DNA. TRBV12-1 is termed a pseudogene. This CDR3 has 18 residues. DNA of the CDR3: TGTGCCAGCAGCTTCCGTACAGGGGGCGGGCAAGAACCACAAAGCGCTTTCTTT. This codes for CASSFRTGGGQEPQSAFF.

On this clone itself: A read error may account for a junction end that differs from germline. J is TRBJ2-2 and V is TRBV7-3; D might be TRBD2 (5 bases). CDR1 SGHTA and CDR2 FQGTGA come from the germline V gene. The length of the CDR3 is 12 residues. Here the CDR3 reads CASSLKTRGAVF. In nucleotides, the CDR3 is TGTGCCAGCAGCTTAAAGACTCGGGGAGCTGTTTTT.

The chain carries TRBV28 and TRBJ1-2; 7 bases fit TRBD1. Germline lookup yields CDR1 MDHEN and CDR2 SYDVKM. J was trimmed by 13 bases and V by 6 bases; bases with no gene match: 29. This CDR3 comprises 18 residues. The CDR3 region is CASSPGMGQWRVNGEGTF. The CDR3 DNA is TGTGCCAGCAGCCCAGGGATGGGACAGTGGAGGGTTAATGGCGAGGGCACCTTC.

The V gene is TRBV11-3, the J gene TRBJ2-2, with D possibly being TRBD1 (5 bases). The CDR3 runs 12 residues. V lost 6 bases and J 5 bases, leaving 7 bases between the germline ends. Germline CDR1 is SGHNT and CDR2 is YENEEA. This CDR3 is CASRAGTGELFF. CDR3 nucleotides: TGTGCCAGCAGGGCAGGGACCGGGGAGCTGTTTTTT.